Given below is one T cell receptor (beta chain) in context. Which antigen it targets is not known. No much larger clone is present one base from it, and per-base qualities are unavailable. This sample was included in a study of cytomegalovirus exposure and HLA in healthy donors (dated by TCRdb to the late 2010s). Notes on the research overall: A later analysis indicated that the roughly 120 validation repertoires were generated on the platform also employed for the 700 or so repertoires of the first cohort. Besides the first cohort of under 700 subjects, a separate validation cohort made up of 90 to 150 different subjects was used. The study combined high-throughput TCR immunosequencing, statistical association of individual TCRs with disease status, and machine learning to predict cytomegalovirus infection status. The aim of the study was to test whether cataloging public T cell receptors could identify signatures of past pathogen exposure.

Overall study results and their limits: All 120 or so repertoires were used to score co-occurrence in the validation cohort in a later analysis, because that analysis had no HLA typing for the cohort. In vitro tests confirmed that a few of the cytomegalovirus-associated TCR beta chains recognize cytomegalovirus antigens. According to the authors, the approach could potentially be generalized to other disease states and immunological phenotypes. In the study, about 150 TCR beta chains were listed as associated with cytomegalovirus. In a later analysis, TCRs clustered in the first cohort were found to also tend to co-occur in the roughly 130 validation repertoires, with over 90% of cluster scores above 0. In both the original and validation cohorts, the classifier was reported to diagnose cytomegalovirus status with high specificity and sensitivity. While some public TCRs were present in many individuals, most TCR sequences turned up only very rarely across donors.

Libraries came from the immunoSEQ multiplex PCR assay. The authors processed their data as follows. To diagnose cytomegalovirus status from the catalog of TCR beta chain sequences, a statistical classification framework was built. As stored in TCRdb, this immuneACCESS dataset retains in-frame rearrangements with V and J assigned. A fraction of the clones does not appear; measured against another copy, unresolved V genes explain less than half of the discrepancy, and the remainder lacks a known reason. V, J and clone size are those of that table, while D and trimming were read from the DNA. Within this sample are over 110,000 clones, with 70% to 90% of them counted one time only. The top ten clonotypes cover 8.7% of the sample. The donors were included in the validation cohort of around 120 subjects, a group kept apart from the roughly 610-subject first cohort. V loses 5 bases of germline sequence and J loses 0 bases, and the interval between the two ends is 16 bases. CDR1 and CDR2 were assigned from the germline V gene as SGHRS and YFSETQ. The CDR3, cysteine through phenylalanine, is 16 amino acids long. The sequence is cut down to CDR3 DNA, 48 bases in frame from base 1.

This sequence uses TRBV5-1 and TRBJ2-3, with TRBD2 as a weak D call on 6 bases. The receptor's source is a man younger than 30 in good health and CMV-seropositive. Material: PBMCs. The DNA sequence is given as TGCGCCAGCAGTTTAGCTCCCGGGACTAGCACAGATACGCAGTATTTT. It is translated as CASSLAPGTSTDTQYF.